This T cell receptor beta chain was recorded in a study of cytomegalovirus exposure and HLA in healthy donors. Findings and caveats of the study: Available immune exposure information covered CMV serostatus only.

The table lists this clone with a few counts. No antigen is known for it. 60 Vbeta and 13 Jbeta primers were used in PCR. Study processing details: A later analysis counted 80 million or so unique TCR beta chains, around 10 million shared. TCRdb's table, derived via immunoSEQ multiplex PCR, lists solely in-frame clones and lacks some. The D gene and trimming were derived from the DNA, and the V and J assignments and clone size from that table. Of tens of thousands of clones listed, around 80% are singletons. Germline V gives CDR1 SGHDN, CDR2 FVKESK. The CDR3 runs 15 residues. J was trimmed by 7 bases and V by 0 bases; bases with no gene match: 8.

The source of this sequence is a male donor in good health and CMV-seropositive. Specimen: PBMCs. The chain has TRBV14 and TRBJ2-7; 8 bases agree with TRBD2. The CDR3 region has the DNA TGTGCCAGCAGCCAAGATCCGCCGGGACTAGGGGAGCAGTACTTC. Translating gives CASSQDPPGLGEQYF.